This T cell receptor (beta chain) stems from a study of T cell responses to AZD1222 COVID-19 vaccine. Findings of the study overall: Mostly white British, mostly female donors; authors suggested clonal diversity may be underestimated.

TCRdb keeps only in-frame clones here, not all; method: immunoSEQ multiplex PCR. The repertoire holds more than 110,000 clones, 90% to 95% seen once, with roughly 4% in the top ten. Trimming left V 5 bases short and J 9 bases short, with 20 bases between. CDR1 SGHNT and CDR2 YENEEA come from the germline V gene. CDR3 length: 15 residues. As regards this clone: The antigen remains undetermined.

This receptor was identified in an adult in good health. This sequence joins TRBV11-3 and TRBJ2-1, with D possibly TRBD2 on 7 matching bases. The sample consisted of peripheral blood, taken on day 0 of AZD1222 vaccination. The chain's CDR3 is CASSPGGGGFGEQFF. CDR3 bases: TGTGCCAGCAGCCCGGGCGGGGGCGGATTTGGTGAGCAGTTCTTC.